This TCR beta chain was recovered during a study of CD8 T cells in cerebrospinal fluid in Alzheimer's disease (dated by TCRdb to about 2020). About the full investigation: The study used two single-cell methods, plate-based nested PCR sequencing and droplet-based sequencing, to evaluate clonal expansion of CSF T cells. The study examined whether cerebrospinal fluid from healthy elderly individuals and from patients with neurodegenerative disease contained clonally expanded T cells. In the droplet-based CSF analysis comparing patients with controls, there were roughly nine healthy controls (around 11,000 cells) and roughly nine patients with MCI or Alzheimer's disease (more than 9,500 cells). A total of around 25 samples were covered by the CSF gene-expression analysis, in which Parkinson's disease patients were included.

Libraries were built with 10x single-cell sequencing. CSF cells were profiled with 10X Genomics single-cell V(D)J and 5' gene-expression libraries. An Illumina NextSeq550 was used to sequence the CSF single-cell TCR libraries. The study's own analysis went as follows. V(D)J reads were aligned to the vdj-GRCh38 alts ensemble 2.0.0 reference and were analysed with the Cell Ranger vdj pipeline. A clonotype was defined as a group of cell barcodes sharing the same set of productive CDR3 nucleotide sequences. To link clonality with transcriptional profiles, clonotype information was incorporated into Seurat v3.0 gene-expression metadata. CSF cells with more than 1,800 genes, more than 7,500 UMIs or more than 10% mitochondrial reads were excluded. To find TCRs with known antigen specificity, CDR3-beta sequences were matched against VDJdb. The network analysis of clone sharing was performed with the R package qgraph and was limited to TCRs that had complete alpha and beta chains. TCRdb reanalyzed the reads, keeping one entry per CDR3 protein sequence and omitting DNA. The V and J calls come from TCRdb's annotation, not from the publication. The sample's table covers about 1,000 distinct CDR3 sequences. 15% to 19% of the sample comes from the top ten.

In the absence of a count, this clonotype is rated medium-sized (0.01 to 0.1%) from its frequency. No cognate antigen has been identified for it. Overall study outcomes, separate from this receptor: The EBV-specific clones were neither the most highly expanded clones nor enriched among patients. In patients with MCI or Alzheimer's disease, the biggest CSF clone accounted for a larger percentage of TCRs than in controls. When data were pooled, 4 of 6 Alzheimer's patients but only 1 of 10 healthy subjects had a highly expanded clone, defined as at least 3% of TCRs. Only samples with detectable clones (approximately 11 healthy, 5 MCI, 5 AD, 6 PD) were included in the overall clonality comparison. The authors cautioned that detecting EBV-specific TCRs in CSF does not establish a causal link between EBV and Alzheimer's disease.

From a lookup of the germline V gene (reference sequence), CDR1 and CDR2 are GTSNPN and SVGIG. Its CDR3 holds 11 amino acids, cysteine through phenylalanine. The record lacks a DNA sequence. Every participant was in good physical condition and had no acute infectious disease. Live CSF cells for droplet-based sequencing were sorted with a live/dead marker. To pellet immune cells, CSF obtained by lumbar puncture was centrifuged at 300g. Each CSF sample was examined for red blood cells, and any sample with blood contamination was excluded. CSF cells were cryopreserved in freezing medium, frozen overnight at -80 degrees C, and subsequently stored in liquid nitrogen. CSF samples were stored for less than seven months before analysis.

The source material was cerebrospinal fluid. This sequence originates from a human donor in good health. This sequence uses TRBV30 and TRBJ2-5. The CDR3 region has the sequence CAWGTKETQYF.